The 27 T cell receptor beta chains reported below all come from one sample, sequenced in a study of blood T cell repertoires in COVID-19. Repertoires were generated with immunoSEQ multiplex PCR, while TCRdb's copy carries only in-frame clones and drops some. The profile covers tens of thousands of clones, with around 79% appearing a single time and about 40% taken by the ten largest. The specimen was peripheral blood. These receptors all stem from a woman in her sixties or seventies with acute or convalescent COVID-19.

The count of this clone is one. The V call is TRBV6-1, the J call TRBJ1-2, with no clear D. With 3 bases removed from V and 8 bases from J, the gap between germline ends came to 16 bases. Per germline, CDR1 MNHNS and CDR2 SASEGT. The CDR3 is 14 residues long. Written as DNA, the CDR3 is TGTGCCAGCAGTGAGTCTTTGAGGGCCGGAGGCTACACCTTC. Protein sequence: CASSESLRAGGYTF.

The chain uses TRBV30 and TRBJ2-1; possibly TRBD2 for D (6 bases). The CDR3 is 16 amino acids. Germline values: CDR1 GTSNPN, CDR2 SVGIG (reference sequence). Trimming took 2 bases from V and 4 from J, leaving 18 bases between them. CDR3 in DNA: TGTGCCTGGAGTCCAATAGGGCTAGCGAGATACAATGAGCAGTTCTTC. Its translation: CAWSPIGLARYNEQFF. The whole variable domain, filled in from reference TRBV30 and TRBJ2-1, reads SQTIHQWPATLVQPVGSPLSLECTVEGTSNPNLYWYRQAAGRGLQLLFYSVGIGQISSEVPQNLSASRPQDRQFILSSKKLLLSDSGFYLCAWSPIGLARYNEQFFGPGTRLTVL.

This clone showed up just once. The chain carries TRBV9 and TRBJ1-2; D call uncertain. Germline V gene data show CDR1 as SGDLS and CDR2 as YYNGEE. This CDR3 has 14 amino acids. Trimming shortened V by 4 bases and J by 4 bases, and 14 bases separated the two germline ends. CDR3 bases: TGTGCCAGCAGCCCCCGGTCACAGCTCTATGGCTACACCTTC. Translating gives CASSPRSQLYGYTF.

The chain uses TRBV12-5 and TRBJ1-4; 10 bases are a match to TRBD1. Germline-derived CDR1 and CDR2 are LGHNT and FRNRAP. V gave up 6 bases and J gave up 8 bases; unmatched junction bases: 9. CDR3 size: 15 residues. CDR3 sequence (DNA): TGTGCTAGTGGCCCCGGGGACAGGGGTGGGGAAAAACTGTTTTTT. This encodes CASGPGDRGGEKLFF.

This clone was seen just once. The CDR3 region is CASTERGSNTDTQYF. The DNA of the CDR3 is TGTGCTAGTACTGAACGGGGGTCCAACACAGATACGCAGTATTTT. This sequence joins TRBV12-5 and TRBJ2-3, with D maybe TRBD2 (6 bases). Trimming took off 8 bases at V and 2 bases at J, with 17 bases between the two ends. The germline V gene has CDR1 LGHNT and CDR2 FRNRAP. CDR3 length equals 15 residues.

The chain carries TRBV15 and TRBJ1-4; perhaps TRBD1 as D (6 bases). V lost 4 bases, J lost 8 bases, and 11 bases lay in between. The CDR3 runs to 13 residues. CDR1 is LNHNV, CDR2 YYDKDF, per germline (reference sequence). CDR3 sequence: CATSTRDTEKLFF. The CDR3 coding sequence is TGTGCCACCAGCACCCGGGACACCGAAAAACTGTTTTTT.

This chain uses TRBV7-9 with TRBJ1-2, with TRBD1 identical over 8 bases. CDR3 size: 16 residues. The junction had 10 bases not matched to a gene; V was cut back by 1 base and J by 6 bases. The germline gives CDR1 SEHNR, CDR2 FQNEAQ (reference sequence). This CDR3 is CASSLGGTGGGNGYTF. The CDR3 DNA follows: TGTGCCAGCAGCTTAGGCGGGACAGGAGGTGGGAATGGCTACACCTTC.

This clone came up many times. This chain uses TRBV19 with TRBJ1-1; D perhaps matches TRBD1 (5 bases). The CDR3 is 15 residues long. Germline-derived CDR1 and CDR2 are LNHDA and SQIVND (reference sequence). V dropped 7 bases and J dropped 3 bases, with 18 bases sitting between them. CDR3 amino acids: CASTPRQPRDTEAFF. The CDR3 coding sequence is TGTGCCAGTACCCCAAGACAGCCAAGGGACACTGAAGCTTTCTTT. The variable domain in full, with the rest retrieved from reference TRBV19 and TRBJ1-1, is DGGITQSPKYLFRKEGQNVTLSCEQNLNHDAMYWYRQDPGQGLRLIYYSQIVNDFQKGDIAEGYSVSREKKESFPLTVTSAQKNPTAFYLCASTPRQPRDTEAFFGQGTRLTVV.

This sequence joins TRBV6-2 or TRBV6-3 and TRBJ2-1; 9 bases map to TRBD1. With 2 bases clipped from V and 3 bases from J, the junction kept 2 bases outside the gene matches. Germline V gene data show CDR1 as MNHEY and CDR2 as SVGEGT. This CDR3 has 15 residues. In nucleotides, the CDR3 is TGTGCCAGCAGTTACGGGGGACAGGGCTACAATGAGCAGTTCTTC. Protein product: CASSYGGQGYNEQFF.

This clone was seen a handful of times. The rearrangement links TRBV5-1 to TRBJ1-4; D ambiguous. The CDR3 length is 15 residues. Germline V gene sequence: CDR1 SGHRS, CDR2 YFSETQ. V was pared by 4 bases and J by 6 bases, with 16 bases between. The DNA of the CDR3 is TGCGCCAGCAGCGTCGGCCCCGGCCGGGATGAAAAACTGTTTTTT. As protein: CASSVGPGRDEKLFF.

This clone was detected once. This chain uses TRBV6-7 with TRBJ1-5; 8 positions match TRBD1. TRBV6-7 qualifies as an ORF whose function is uncertain. The V gene end was trimmed by 5 bases and the J gene end by 4 bases; junction bases not matched to a gene: 10. The CDR3 contains 16 residues. CDR3 coding DNA: TGTGCCAGCAGTCACGTTTGGACAGGGATTAATCAGCCCCAGCATTTT. Translation gives CASSHVWTGINQPQHF.

For the CDR3, the DNA is TGCGCCAGCAGCGAGGATAAAAAGGGCTACACCTTC. Translating gives CASSEDKKGYTF. V usage is TRBV5-1 and J usage is TRBJ1-2; D is unresolved. The length of the CDR3 is 12 residues. Germline CDR1 and CDR2: SGHRS and YFSETQ. The V gene lost 4 bases and the J gene lost 8 bases, with 12 bases spanning the gap.

This sequence joins TRBV3-1 (or the pseudogene TRBV3-2) and TRBJ2-3; TRBD2 matches at 7 bases. Germline trimming cut 2 bases from V and 3 bases from J; bases unmatched to any gene: 5. There are 15 residues in the CDR3. Germline CDR1 and CDR2: LGHDT and YNNKEL (reference sequence). CDR3 bases: TGTGCCAGCAGCCAAAGGCAGGGAGGGACAGATACGCAGTATTTT. The encoded protein is CASSQRQGGTDTQYF.

The gene calls are TRBV5-1 and TRBJ2-3; perhaps TRBD2 as D (7 bases). CDR3 size: 15 residues. Trimming stripped 0 bases from V and 4 bases from J, with 12 bases between. Germline assignment: CDR1 SGHRS and CDR2 YFSETQ. The CDR3 loop reads CASSLGRGAADTQYF. DNA for the CDR3: TGCGCCAGCAGCTTGGGACGGGGGGCAGCAGATACGCAGTATTTT.

The rearrangement joins TRBV11-2 to TRBJ2-1; 9 bases are shared with TRBD2. V was clipped by 1 base and J by 9 bases; unmatched bases: 7. The CDR3 covers 15 residues. CDR1 and CDR2 from the germline V gene are SGHAT and FQNNGV. The DNA of the CDR3 is TGTGCCAGCAGCTTAGCTGGCGGGGGGGCCTTTGAGCAGTTCTTC. The encoded protein is CASSLAGGGAFEQFF. The whole variable domain, remainder taken from reference TRBV11-2 and TRBJ2-1, is EAGVAQSPRYKIIEKRQSVAFWCNPISGHATLYWYQQILGQGPKLLIQFQNNGVVDDSQLPKDRFSAERLKGVDSTLKIQPAKLEDSAVYLCASSLAGGGAFEQFFGPGTRLTVL.

The chain couples TRBV28 to TRBJ2-2, with a possible D match to TRBD2 (6 bases). This CDR3 contains 16 residues. The V end lost 4 bases, the J end lost 5 bases, and 17 bases lay between the germline ends. Germline CDR1 and CDR2: MDHEN and SYDVKM. The CDR3 loop is CASSSPGTSRTGELFF. The DNA of the CDR3 is TGTGCCAGCAGTTCCCCCGGGACTTCCCGAACCGGGGAGCTGTTTTTT. The full variable domain, in which reference TRBV28 and TRBJ2-2 provide the parts outside the CDR3, is DVKVTQSSRYLVKRTGEKVFLECVQDMDHENMFWYRQDPGLGLRLIYFSYDVKMKEKGDIPEGYSVSREKKERFSLILESASTNQTSMYLCASSSPGTSRTGELFFGEGSRLTVL.

The chain carries TRBV6-5 and TRBJ1-1; 8 nucleotides agree with TRBD1. After removal of 4 bases from V and 5 bases from J, the junction contained 6 bases not matched to a gene. The CDR3 consists of 14 residues. Per the germline V gene, CDR1 is MNHEY and CDR2 is SVGAGI. Here the CDR3 DNA reads TGTGCCAGCAGTTCCAGGGGGCGCGGGACTGAAGCTTTCTTT. This encodes CASSSRGRGTEAFF.

The chain combines TRBV10-3 with TRBJ2-7, with 7 bases fitting TRBD1. The CDR3 covers 14 residues. The V gene end was trimmed by 3 bases and the J gene end by 7 bases; junction bases not matched to a gene: 9. Germline V CDR1 and CDR2: ENHRY, SYGVKD. The CDR3 sequence is CAISDTPGTAEQYF. In nucleotides, the CDR3 is TGTGCCATCAGTGATACCCCCGGGACAGCTGAGCAGTACTTC.

A single count supports this clone. J is TRBJ1-5 and V is TRBV6-6, with TRBD1 identical over 7 bases. Trimming at V came to 5 bases and at J to 3 bases, leaving 13 bases not matched to a gene. From germline, CDR1 is MNHNY and CDR2 SVGAGI (reference sequence). The CDR3 is made up of 17 amino acids. This CDR3 is CASSPAGQALNNQPQHF. The CDR3 nucleotides read TGTGCCAGCAGTCCCGCCGGACAGGCGCTGAACAATCAGCCCCAGCATTTT.

The V call is TRBV19, the J call TRBJ1-1, with 12 nucleotides matching TRBD1. The V and J ends lost 4 bases and 6 bases, in that order; junction bases with no gene match: 12. The CDR3 is 17 residues long. Germline-derived CDR1 and CDR2 are LNHDA and SQIVND (reference sequence). Written as DNA, the CDR3 is TGTGCCAGTAGTAAACCGGGACAGGGGGCGCGAAGCGCTGAAGCTTTCTTT. Encoded protein: CASSKPGQGARSAEAFF.

This chain links TRBV10-3 with TRBJ2-7, with D possibly matching TRBD2 (5 bases). Germline loops: CDR1 ENHRY, CDR2 SYGVKD. The CDR3 is made up of 14 amino acids. V lost 10 bases to trimming and J lost 0 bases, with 16 bases between them. The CDR3 sequence is CATSKGGSSYEQYF. Written as DNA, the CDR3 is TGTGCCACTTCAAAGGGTGGGAGCTCCTACGAGCAGTACTTC.

This clone was counted only a few times. CDR3 amino acids: CASSLGEQGAGYTF. The CDR3 DNA follows: TGCGCCAGCAGCTTGGGCGAACAGGGGGCTGGCTACACCTTC. V is TRBV5-1 and J is TRBJ1-2, with 9 bases fitting TRBD1. Germline assignment: CDR1 SGHRS and CDR2 YFSETQ. The CDR3 has 14 amino acids. V gave up 0 bases and J gave up 7 bases; unmatched junction bases: 4.

V and J are TRBV2 and TRBJ1-4, with D possibly matching TRBD1 (6 bases). Trimming removed 1 base at V and 0 bases at J, with 15 bases between. CDR1 and CDR2 (germline): SNHLY, FYNNEI. CDR3 length equals 18 residues. CDR3 in amino acids: CASSEGLAGDTTNEKLFF. The DNA for the CDR3 is TGTGCCAGCAGTGAAGGGTTGGCAGGGGACACAACTAATGAAAAACTGTTTTTT.

This clone was found a few times. The CDR3, as DNA: TGTGCCAGCAGTTACAACCGGGACACCAACGAGCAGTACTTC. Amino acid sequence: CASSYNRDTNEQYF. The V call is TRBV6-5, the J call TRBJ2-7; D is perhaps TRBD1 (6 bases). This CDR3 has 14 residues. V lost 2 bases and J lost 5, with 13 bases in between. Germline V gene data show CDR1 as MNHEY and CDR2 as SVGAGI.

The chain is built from TRBV4-2 and TRBJ1-3; 7 bases match TRBD1. This CDR3 spans 15 amino acids. V gave up 2 bases and J gave up 4 bases; unmatched junction bases: 5. Germline V gene data show CDR1 as LGHNA and CDR2 as YNFKEQ. This CDR3 is CASSQMTGQGNTIYF. The CDR3 DNA reads as TGTGCCAGCAGCCAAATGACAGGGCAAGGAAACACCATATATTTT.

This rearrangement joins TRBV11-2 to TRBJ1-6; tentatively, D is TRBD1 (5 bases). V lost 1 base to trimming and J lost 2 bases, with 9 bases between them. Germline assignment: CDR1 SGHAT and CDR2 FQNNGV. The CDR3 loop spans 16 amino acids. As DNA, the CDR3 is TGTGCCAGCAGCTTAGGGCAGGGCGCCTATAATTCACCCCTCCACTTT. This encodes CASSLGQGAYNSPLHF.

The V call is TRBV6-6, the J call TRBJ1-2; 7 nucleotides agree with TRBD1. This CDR3 has 13 amino acids. V shed 6 bases and J 6 bases; nucleotides not matched to a gene: 7. CDR1 is MNHNY and CDR2 is SVGAGI in the germline V gene (reference sequence). CDR3 coding DNA: TGTGCCAGCAGCGACAGGGTACGTGATGGCTACACCTTC. Its translation is CASSDRVRDGYTF.